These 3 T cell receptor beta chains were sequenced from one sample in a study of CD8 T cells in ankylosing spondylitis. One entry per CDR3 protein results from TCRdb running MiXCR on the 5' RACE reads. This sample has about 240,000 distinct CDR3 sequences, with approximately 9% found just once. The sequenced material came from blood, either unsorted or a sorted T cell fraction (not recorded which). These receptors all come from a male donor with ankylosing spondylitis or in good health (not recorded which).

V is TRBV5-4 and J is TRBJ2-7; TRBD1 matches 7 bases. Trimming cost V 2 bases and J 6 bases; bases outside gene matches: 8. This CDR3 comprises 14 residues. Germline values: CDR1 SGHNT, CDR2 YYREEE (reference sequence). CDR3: CASSFRDRSPEQYF. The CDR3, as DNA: TGTGCCAGCAGCTTTCGGGACAGATCTCCCGAGCAGTACTTC. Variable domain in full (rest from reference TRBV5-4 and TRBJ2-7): ETGVTQSPTHLIKTRGQQVTLRCSSQSGHNTVSWYQQALGQGPQFIFQYYREEENGRGNFPPRFSGLQFPNYSSELNVNALELDDSALYLCASSFRDRSPEQYFGPGTRLTVT.

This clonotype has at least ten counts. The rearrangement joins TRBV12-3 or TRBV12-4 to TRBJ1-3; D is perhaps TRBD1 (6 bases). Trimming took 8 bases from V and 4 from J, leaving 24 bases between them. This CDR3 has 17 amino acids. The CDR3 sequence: CASGGGVLLRAGNTIYF. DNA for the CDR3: TGTGCCAGCGGAGGGGGGGTCCTCCTTCGCGCAGGAAACACCATATATTTT.

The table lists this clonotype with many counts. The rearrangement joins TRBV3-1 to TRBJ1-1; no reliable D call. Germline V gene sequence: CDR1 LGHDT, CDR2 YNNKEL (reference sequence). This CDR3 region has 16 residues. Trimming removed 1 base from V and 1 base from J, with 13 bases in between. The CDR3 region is CASSQAWTGKNTEAFF. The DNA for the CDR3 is TGTGCCAGCAGCCAAGCGTGGACGGGAAAGAACACTGAAGCTTTCTTT.